One and the same sample provided the 25 T cell receptor beta chains below, sequenced in a study of T cell responses to AZD1222 COVID-19 vaccine (dated by TCRdb to the early 2020s). Library generation was performed with the immunoSEQ multiplex PCR assay. TCRdb stores this immuneACCESS table with in-frame sequences only. Part of the clones is absent; in the studies checked, under half of the shortfall reflects unresolved V genes, and no reason is known for the rest. For this sample the table gives about 110,000 clones, of which around 90% were detected only once. Of the sample, 3.5% to 4.5% falls within the top ten clones. The time point label for this specimen denotes: baseline before first vaccination. The source material was peripheral blood, sampled on day 0 of AZD1222 vaccination. The receptor source for this set is an adult in good health.

CDR3 sequence (DNA): TGTGCCAGCAGCGTAGATGTGATAGCGGGGGATTACAATGAGCAGTTCTTC. It translates to CASSVDVIAGDYNEQFF. The chain is built from TRBV9 and TRBJ2-1; 9 bases fit TRBD2. This CDR3 comprises 17 residues. Germline assignment: CDR1 SGDLS and CDR2 YYNGEE. Trimming at V came to 0 bases and at J to 4 bases, leaving 8 bases not matched to a gene.

The rearrangement joins TRBV27 to TRBJ1-2, with D possibly being TRBD1 (5 bases). The CDR3 consists of 15 residues. The germline gives CDR1 MNHEY, CDR2 SMNVEV (reference sequence). Trimming left V 1 base short and J 4 bases short, with 13 bases between. CDR3 bases: TGTGCCAGCAGTTTATATTCAGGGTTGTCCTATGGCTACACCTTC. Its protein product is CASSLYSGLSYGYTF.

V is TRBV30 and J is TRBJ2-5; 10 bases line up with TRBD2. V lost 3 bases to trimming and J lost 2 bases; unmatched junction nucleotides: 3. Germline assignment: CDR1 GTSNPN and CDR2 SVGIG (reference sequence). The CDR3 loop spans 14 amino acids. The CDR3 bases are TGTGCCTGGAGGCCAGCGGGGGGGCAAGAGACCCAGTACTTC. Translating it yields CAWRPAGGQETQYF.

To note about this clone: With a much larger clone just one base away, this may be a read error. The chain uses TRBV29-1 and TRBJ2-2; D unresolved. This CDR3 region has 13 residues. V lost 1 base and J lost 1, with 4 bases in between. Germline V gene sequence: CDR1 SQVTM, CDR2 ANQGSEA. Written as DNA, the CDR3 is TGCAGCGTTGAAGGGGTGAACACCGGGGAGCTGTTTTTT. Residues: CSVEGVNTGELFF.

The V and J genes are TRBV7-9 and TRBJ1-2; TRBD1 agrees at 7 bases. The CDR3 is 15 residues long. Germline CDR1 reads SEHNR; CDR2 reads FQNEAQ (reference sequence). The trim removed 6 bases at V and 2 bases at J, leaving 9 bases unmatched. CDR3 residues: CASSQPETGNYGYTF. CDR3 DNA: TGTGCCAGCAGTCAACCGGAGACAGGGAACTATGGCTACACCTTC.

This sequence joins TRBV24-1 and TRBJ1-5, with D tentatively TRBD1 (5 bases). CDR3 length equals 14 residues. Germline V gives CDR1 KGHDR, CDR2 SFDVKD. Trimming shortened V by 4 bases and J by 6 bases, and 12 bases separated the two germline ends. The CDR3 sequence is CATSDLGVGQPQHF. DNA of the CDR3: TGTGCCACCAGTGACCTGGGGGTCGGTCAGCCCCAGCATTTT.

This chain connects TRBV30 to TRBJ2-3; D is unresolved. The germline CDR1 and CDR2 sequences are GTSNPN and SVGIG (reference sequence). This CDR3 has 16 residues. Trimming took 0 bases from V and 3 from J, leaving 16 bases between them. The CDR3 nucleotides read TGTGCCTGGAGTGTGGTAACTGGGCTCTTGACAGATACGCAGTATTTT. It specifies CAWSVVTGLLTDTQYF.

The chain combines TRBV27 with TRBJ1-1; possibly TRBD1 for D (6 bases). Looked up from germline, CDR1 is MNHEY and CDR2 is SMNVEV (reference sequence). The CDR3 totals 14 residues. Trimming removed 6 bases at V and 2 bases at J, with 13 bases between. CDR3 loop: CASRSGHLNTEAFF. As DNA, the CDR3 is TGTGCCAGCAGGTCGGGACACCTAAACACTGAAGCTTTCTTT.

This sequence joins TRBV7-3 and TRBJ2-1, with D tentatively TRBD2 (5 bases). The ends were cut back, 1 base at V and 8 bases at J, with 18 bases in the middle. Germline assignment: CDR1 SGHTA and CDR2 FQGTGA. This CDR3 contains 16 residues. This CDR3 reads CASSLIVGNSLHEQFF. CDR3 DNA sequence: TGTGCCAGCAGCTTAATCGTCGGGAATTCCCTGCATGAGCAGTTCTTC.

V gene TRBV5-1 combines with J gene TRBJ1-6; D not resolved. The germline V gene has CDR1 SGHRS and CDR2 YFSETQ. The CDR3 loop spans 16 amino acids. Trimming took 0 bases from V and 3 from J, leaving 10 bases between them. The chain's CDR3 is CASSLESGLYNSPLHF. CDR3 DNA sequence: TGCGCCAGCAGCTTGGAGTCCGGACTCTATAATTCACCCCTCCACTTT.

The chain joins TRBV7-9 to TRBJ2-1; a possible D gene is TRBD2 (6 bases). The CDR3 consists of 14 residues. V was clipped by 3 bases and J by 4 bases, with 10 bases between them. CDR1 is SEHNR, CDR2 FQNEAQ, per germline (reference sequence). This CDR3 reads CASSFLGTYNEQFF. In nucleotides, the CDR3 is TGTGCCAGCAGCTTTCTGGGGACTTACAATGAGCAGTTCTTC.

The gene calls are TRBV7-2 and TRBJ2-7; D possibly uses TRBD1 or TRBD2 (6 bases each). Trimming pared 2 bases from V and 0 bases from J, leaving 20 bases between. This CDR3 region has 18 residues. CDR1 and CDR2 (germline): SGHTA, FQGNSA. The CDR3 loop is CASSLRGTLAVVSYEQYF. CDR3 bases: TGTGCCAGCAGCTTACGTGGGACATTAGCGGTAGTCTCCTACGAGCAGTACTTC.

J is TRBJ2-2 and V is TRBV7-2; weak D call: TRBD2 (6 bases). The V end lost 3 bases, the J end lost 2 bases, and 16 bases lay between the germline ends. The germline V gene has CDR1 SGHTA and CDR2 FQGNSA. CDR3 length equals 17 residues. CDR3 coding DNA: TGTGCCAGCAGCTTTAGACGGGGGTTGACTAACACCGGGGAGCTGTTTTTT. This codes for CASSFRRGLTNTGELFF.

The chain has TRBV7-9 and TRBJ1-1; no definite D call. This CDR3 has 13 amino acids. V was trimmed by 1 base and J by 1 base, leaving 4 bases between them. The germline V gene has CDR1 SEHNR and CDR2 FQNEAQ (reference sequence). The DNA of the CDR3 is TGTGCCAGCAGCTTAGTACAGAACACTGAAGCTTTCTTT. As protein: CASSLVQNTEAFF.

This clone was seen once. The V call is TRBV11-3, the J call TRBJ1-1, with 10 bases fitting TRBD1. Germline V gene lookup returns CDR1 SGHNT and CDR2 YENEEA. V was pared by 5 bases and J by 2 bases, with 8 bases of the junction left unmatched. The CDR3 length is 16 residues. CDR3: CASSPGTGDSNTEAFF. DNA for the CDR3: TGTGCCAGCAGCCCCGGGACAGGGGACAGCAACACTGAAGCTTTCTTT.

The rearrangement joins TRBV15 to TRBJ1-2; D possibly corresponds to TRBD1 (6 bases). This CDR3 comprises 15 residues. Trimming removed 0 bases at V and 8 bases at J, with 16 bases between. Germline CDR1 is LNHNV and CDR2 is YYDKDF (reference sequence). In nucleotides, the CDR3 is TGTGCCACCAGCAGAGAATTCGGGACAAAGGAGGGCTACACCTTC. Protein product: CATSREFGTKEGYTF.

The V call is TRBV7-4, the J call TRBJ2-3; TRBD1 or TRBD2 may be the D gene (6 bases each). The CDR3 is 16 amino acids. Germline CDR1 is SGHVT and CDR2 is SQSDAQ. The ends were cut back, 2 bases at V and 0 bases at J, with 12 bases in the middle. The DNA for the CDR3 is TGTGCCAGCAGCTTAAAGGGGGGAACAAGCACAGATACGCAGTATTTT. As protein: CASSLKGGTSTDTQYF. The full variable domain, in which reference TRBV7-4 and TRBJ2-3 provide the parts outside the CDR3, is GAGVSQSPRYKVAKRGRDVALRCDSISGHVTLYWYRQTLGQGSEVLTYSQSDAQRDKSGRPSGRFSAERPERSVSTLKIQRTEQGDSAVYLCASSLKGGTSTDTQYFGPGTRLTVL.

This rearrangement joins TRBV4-3 to TRBJ1-2; D is undetermined. The CDR3 has 16 residues. The germline CDR1 and CDR2 sequences are LGHNA and YSLEER. Trimming removed 0 bases at V and 0 bases at J, with 11 bases between. In nucleotides, the CDR3 is TGCGCCAGCAGCCAAGATGCCACAGCCTCTAACTATGGCTACACCTTC. Its translation is CASSQDATASNYGYTF.

This chain links TRBV9 with TRBJ2-6, with 11 bases fitting TRBD1. With 4 bases clipped from V and 4 bases from J, the junction kept 10 bases outside the gene matches. Germline V lookup: CDR1 SGDLS, CDR2 YYNGEE. The CDR3 loop spans 18 amino acids. CDR3 DNA sequence: TGTGCCAGCAGCCCCAGGACAGGGGGCTTAGGCGGGGCCAACGTCCTGACTTTC. Residues: CASSPRTGGLGGANVLTF.

V and J are TRBV27 and TRBJ1-5; 8 bases match TRBD1. In germline, CDR1 is MNHEY, CDR2 SMNVEV (reference sequence). The CDR3 contains 15 residues. Trimming took 2 bases from V and 4 from J; bases not matched to a gene: 4. The CDR3, as DNA: TGTGCCAGCAGTTTAGGACAGGGTGGAAATCAGCCCCAGCATTTT. It codes for CASSLGQGGNQPQHF.

A single count supports this clone. In DNA, the CDR3 is TGTGCCTGGAGTGCAGGGTATGGCAATCAGCCCCAGCATTTT. Translating it yields CAWSAGYGNQPQHF. The gene calls are TRBV30 and TRBJ1-5, with D maybe TRBD1 (5 bases). Germline CDR1 GTSNPN, CDR2 SVGIG (reference sequence). Trimming cost V 1 base and J 2 bases, with 9 bases left between them. CDR3 size: 14 residues.

CDR3 amino acids: CASSKDPCGSGGLADTQYF. The CDR3 DNA sequence: TGTGCCAGCAGCAAAGACCCCTGCGGTAGCGGGGGGTTGGCAGATACGCAGTATTTT. The rearrangement uses TRBV21-1 and TRBJ2-3; the table names TRBD2, a call not compared with the DNA. TRBV21-1 counts as a pseudogene. This CDR3 comprises 19 residues.

V gene TRBV7-2 combines with J gene TRBJ2-1; 10 positions match TRBD1. This CDR3 has 16 residues. CDR1 SGHTA and CDR2 FQGNSA come from the germline V gene. With V trimmed by 2 bases and J by 5 bases, 6 bases remained unmatched. CDR3 residues: CASSLYGTGVDNEQFF. The CDR3, as DNA: TGTGCCAGCAGCTTATACGGGACAGGGGTCGACAATGAGCAGTTCTTC.

This rearrangement joins TRBV7-2 to TRBJ2-7; D gene unclear. CDR1 and CDR2 from the germline V gene are SGHTA and FQGNSA. The length of the CDR3 is 14 residues. With 5 bases removed from V and 0 bases from J, the gap between germline ends came to 11 bases. The CDR3 DNA sequence: TGTGCCAGCAGCGACCGTGTCGGCTCCTACGAGCAGTACTTC. Amino acids: CASSDRVGSYEQYF.

Here the CDR3 reads CASSLQGGLYYEQYF. Here the CDR3 DNA reads TGTGCCAGCAGTCTACAGGGAGGACTCTATTACGAGCAGTACTTC. The gene calls are TRBV2 and TRBJ2-7; D may correspond to TRBD1 or TRBD2 (6 bases each). Deletions cut 5 bases from V and 4 bases from J, with 18 bases between. Per the germline V gene, CDR1 is SNHLY and CDR2 is FYNNEI. The CDR3 extends over 15 amino acids.